This T cell receptor (beta chain) was obtained from a study of cytomegalovirus exposure and HLA in healthy donors. Study-wide findings and caveats: The study designated roughly 150 TCR beta chains cytomegalovirus-associated. The authors later found most CMV-associated TCR beta chains appeared HLA-restricted. Roughly even sequencing depth across donors was the assumption behind the presence/absence analyses.

Concerning this clone itself: The antigen is undetermined. Since the CDR3 does not end with the conserved phenylalanine or tryptophan, this likely comes from a read error.

Primers: 60 Vbeta forward and 13 Jbeta reverse. Assay used: immunoSEQ multiplex PCR; TCRdb lists only in-frame clones, some missing. There are under 300,000 clones in the sample; 75% to 85% occur only once, and around 8.3% lies in the top ten. What was sequenced was PBMCs. The TCR originated in a woman aged 55 to 70 in good health and CMV-seropositive.

The CDR3 loop reads CASSPGQGGGEQYL. CDR3 bases: TGTGCCAGCTCACCCGGACAGGGTGGCGGCGAGCAGTACCTC. The gene calls are TRBV18 and TRBJ2-7; 8 nucleotides agree with TRBD1. This CDR3 contains 14 residues. Germline assignment: CDR1 KGHSH and CDR2 LQKENI. V was pared by 3 bases and J by 6 bases, with 7 bases of the junction left unmatched.